This is a list of T cell receptor beta chains from one sample in a study of blood T cell repertoires in COVID-19. Sequencing used immunoSEQ multiplex PCR; TCRdb keeps in-frame clones, though not all of them. This sample has around 390,000 clones, with around 87% found just once. Sequenced input: PBMCs or T cells enriched from blood (not recorded which). These receptors came from a woman aged 45-65 years who had recovered from COVID-19. CDR3s include the opening cysteine and the closing phenylalanine or tryptophan. The D gene is left open where the match is weak. Clone size, where shown, is once, few, many, or a class for clones that have expanded.

>NA|TRBJ1-2|TRBV28|TRBD1
TGTGCCAGCAGGCCTACAGGGGTGGGTGTTAACTATGGCTACACCTTC
CASRPTGVGVNYGYTF
>NA|TRBJ2-3|TRBV4-1|TRBD1
TGCGCCAGCAGCCAACCGACAGGGCGCACAGATACGCAGTATTTT
CASSQPTGRTDTQYF
>NA|TRBJ1-4|TRBV27|NA
TGTGCCAGCAGTTTTCGGAGGGTCAGTGAAAAACTGTTTTTT
CASSFRRVSEKLFF
>NA|TRBJ1-3|TRBV10-2|NA
TGCGCCAGCAGATTCGGGTACGGGGTAGGCTCTGGAAACACCATATATTTT
CASRFGYGVGSGNTIYF
>NA|TRBJ1-6|TRBV19|NA
TGTGCCAGTAGGACAGAAAGGACAGCCCATAATTCACCCCTCCACTTT
CASRTERTAHNSPLHF
>NA|TRBJ2-7|TRBV7-2|NA
TGTGCCAGCAGCTTAGTTGGGCTGAAGAGCTCCTACGAGCAGTACTTC
CASSLVGLKSSYEQYF
>NA|TRBJ1-4|TRBV28|NA
TGTGCCAGCAGTTTATGGCAGGCTCAGACCCAAAAACTGTTTTTT
CASSLWQAQTQKLFF
>NA|TRBJ1-3|TRBV7-9|NA
TGTGCCAGCAGCTTACGAACGGCTGGAAACACCATATATTTT
CASSLRTAGNTIYF
>NA|TRBJ1-5|TRBV6-5|NA
TGTGCCAGCAGGCAGGGGATCCAGCCCCAGCATTTT
CASRQGIQPQHF
>NA|TRBJ1-1|TRBV6-5|NA
TGTGCCAGCAAGCTAATAGGGGCAACTGAAGCTTTCTTT
CASKLIGATEAFF
>few|TRBJ2-2|TRBV30|NA
TGTGCCTGGAGTGTAGTCCTAAACACCGGGGAGCTGTTTTTT
CAWSVVLNTGELFF
>NA|TRBJ2-5|TRBV6-5|TRBD2
TGTGCCAGCAGTAATACGGGAGGGCAAGAGACCCAGTACTTC
CASSNTGGQETQYF
>NA|TRBJ1-5|TRBV7-9|NA
TGTGCCAGCAGTTCAGACAGAGATCAGCCCCAGCATTTT
CASSSDRDQPQHF
>NA|TRBJ1-5|TRBV6-2/TRBV6-3|NA
TGTGCCAGCAGTTACGGGGGCCGGGCGGGGCCCCAGCATTTT
CASSYGGRAGPQHF
>NA|TRBJ2-3|TRBV30|NA
TGTGCCTGGAGTGTATCGGGAGATACGCAGTATTTT
CAWSVSGDTQYF
>NA|TRBJ2-1|TRBV7-9|TRBD2
TGTGCCAGCAGCCGACTAGCGGGGATCTACAATGAGCAGTTCTTC
CASSRLAGIYNEQFF
>NA|TRBJ2-1|TRBV27|NA
TGTGCCAGCAGTTTGGTCGGCGTCGGACAGTTCTACAATGAGCAGTTCTTC
CASSLVGVGQFYNEQFF
>NA|TRBJ2-3|TRBV7-8|NA
TGTGCCAGCAGCTCCCAGCGGATCACAGATACGCAGTATTTT
CASSSQRITDTQYF
>NA|TRBJ1-2|TRBV19|TRBD1
TGTGCCAGTAGACCGCCGGGACAGGGTCCGGGCTACACCTTC
CASRPPGQGPGYTF
>NA|TRBJ1-1|TRBV11-3|NA
TGTGCCAGCAGCGCCGTCGGCAGGGAGAACACTGAAGCTTTCTTT
CASSAVGRENTEAFF
>NA|TRBJ2-6|TRBV5-1|NA
TGCGCCAGCAGCTTGGGTCAGGGGGGCTCCTTTTCCTTCTCTGGGGCCAACGTCCTGACTTTC
CASSLGQGGSFSFSGANVLTF
>NA|TRBJ1-3|TRBV12-3/TRBV12-4|NA
TGTGCCAGCAGTTTGGGCGGAAACACCATATATTTT
CASSLGGNTIYF
>few|TRBJ1-1|TRBV28|NA
TGTGCCAGCAGCCCACCACAGGTAGTCATGAACACTGAAGCTTTCTTT
CASSPPQVVMNTEAFF
>few|TRBJ1-4|TRBV5-4|NA
TGTGCCAGCAGCTTGGGTTCGGACAACAATGAAAAACTGTTTTTT
CASSLGSDNNEKLFF
>NA|TRBJ1-1|TRBV14|NA
TGTGCCAGCAGCCTATGGGGACAAGAAGAAGCTTTCTTT
CASSLWGQEEAFF
>once|TRBJ2-5|TRBV5-1|NA
TGCGCCAGCAGCTTGGGGCCGTTAGAGACCCAGTACTTC
CASSLGPLETQYF